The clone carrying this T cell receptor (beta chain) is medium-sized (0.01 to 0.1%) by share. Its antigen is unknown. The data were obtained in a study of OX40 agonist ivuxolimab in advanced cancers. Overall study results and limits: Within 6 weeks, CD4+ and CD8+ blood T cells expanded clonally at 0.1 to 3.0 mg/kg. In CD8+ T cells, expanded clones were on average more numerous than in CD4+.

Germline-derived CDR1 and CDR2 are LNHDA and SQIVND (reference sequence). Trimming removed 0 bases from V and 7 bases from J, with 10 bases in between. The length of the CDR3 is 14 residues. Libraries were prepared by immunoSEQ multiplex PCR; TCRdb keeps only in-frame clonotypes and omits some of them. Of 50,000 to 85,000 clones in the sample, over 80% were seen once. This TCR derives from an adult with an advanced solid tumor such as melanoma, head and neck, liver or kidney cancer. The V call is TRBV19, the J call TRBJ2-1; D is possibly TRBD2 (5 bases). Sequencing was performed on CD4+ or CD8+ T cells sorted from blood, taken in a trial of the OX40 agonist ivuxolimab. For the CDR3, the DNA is TGTGCCAGTAGTATAGACGGCGGCGGGAATGAGCAGTTCTTC. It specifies CASSIDGGGNEQFF.